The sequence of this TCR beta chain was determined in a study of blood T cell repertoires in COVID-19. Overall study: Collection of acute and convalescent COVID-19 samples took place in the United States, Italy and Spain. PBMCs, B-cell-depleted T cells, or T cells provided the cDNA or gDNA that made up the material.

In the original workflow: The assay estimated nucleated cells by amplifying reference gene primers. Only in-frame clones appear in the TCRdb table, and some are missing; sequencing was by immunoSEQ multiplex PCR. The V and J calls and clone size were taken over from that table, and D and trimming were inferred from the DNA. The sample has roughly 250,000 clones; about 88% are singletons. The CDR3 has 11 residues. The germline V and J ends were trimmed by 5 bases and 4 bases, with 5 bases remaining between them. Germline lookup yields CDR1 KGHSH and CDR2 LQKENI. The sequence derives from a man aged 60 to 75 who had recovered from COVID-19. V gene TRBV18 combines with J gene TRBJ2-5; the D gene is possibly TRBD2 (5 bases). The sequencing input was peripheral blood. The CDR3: CASSGLETQYF. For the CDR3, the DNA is TGTGCCAGCTCAGGACTAGAGACCCAGTACTTC.